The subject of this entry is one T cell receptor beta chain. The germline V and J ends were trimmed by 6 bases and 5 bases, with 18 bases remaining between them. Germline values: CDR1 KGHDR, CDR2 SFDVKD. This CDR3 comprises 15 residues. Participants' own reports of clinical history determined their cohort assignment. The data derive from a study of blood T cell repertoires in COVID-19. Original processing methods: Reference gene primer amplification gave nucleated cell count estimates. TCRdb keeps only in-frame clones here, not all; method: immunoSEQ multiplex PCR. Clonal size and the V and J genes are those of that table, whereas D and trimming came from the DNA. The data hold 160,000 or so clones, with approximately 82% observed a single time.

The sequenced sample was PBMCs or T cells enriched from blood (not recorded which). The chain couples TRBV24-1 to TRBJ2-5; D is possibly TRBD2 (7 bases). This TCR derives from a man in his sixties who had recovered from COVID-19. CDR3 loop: CATSTPTGGAETQYF. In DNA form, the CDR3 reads TGTGCCACCAGTACGCCTACGGGGGGCGCCGAGACCCAGTACTTC.